These 23 T cell receptor beta chains came from one sample sequenced in a study of blood T cells in healthy people across ages. The use of a sample-barcoded 5' primer and a J-beta primer mix characterized a second PCR of roughly 6 to 11 cycles. In TCRdb, the 5' RACE reads were re-called with MiXCR into one record per CDR3 protein. The table has approximately 320,000 distinct CDR3 sequences, less than 30% seen once. Sequencing used blood. These receptors all stem from a woman aged 70-85 years in good health.

V gene TRBV7-8 combines with J gene TRBJ2-3; weak D call: TRBD1 (6 bases). Germline V CDR1 and CDR2: SGHVS, FQNEAQ. V was cut by 6 bases and J by 2 bases, with 12 bases left in between. This CDR3 spans 14 amino acids. DNA for the CDR3: TGTGCCAGCAGGAAAGACAGGTACACAGATACGCAGTATTTT. Translation gives CASRKDRYTDTQYF. Filled out from reference TRBV7-8 and TRBJ2-3, the complete variable domain reads GAGVSQSPRYKVAKRGQDVALRCDPISGHVSLFWYQQALGQGPEFLTYFQNEAQLDKSGLPSDRFFAERPEGSVSTLKIQRTQQEDSAVYLCASRKDRYTDTQYFGPGTRLTVL.

This clonotype was counted a few times. The CDR3 region has the DNA TGTGCCAGCAGGGCGGGAGTGATGGAGACCCAGTACTTC. Amino acid sequence: CASRAGVMETQYF. The chain combines TRBV6-5 with TRBJ2-5, with 7 bases identical to TRBD2. The germline V gene encodes CDR1 MNHEY and CDR2 SVGAGI. This CDR3 comprises 13 residues. V dropped 6 bases and J dropped 5; count of bases not matched to a gene: 6.

The genes are TRBV28 and TRBJ1-1, with D possibly matching TRBD1 (6 bases). The germline CDR1 and CDR2 sequences are MDHEN and SYDVKM. The CDR3 sequence is 18 residues long. V dropped 0 bases and J dropped 2 bases, with 19 bases sitting between them. The CDR3 loop is CASSLWGGQSDANTEAFF. The CDR3 bases are TGTGCCAGCAGTTTATGGGGGGGGCAGTCAGACGCCAACACTGAAGCTTTCTTT.

The chain has TRBV28 and TRBJ2-5; D is unresolved. Germline CDR1 reads MDHEN; CDR2 reads SYDVKM. With 8 bases removed from V and 9 bases from J, the gap between germline ends came to 22 bases. This CDR3 has 14 residues. Written as DNA, the CDR3 is TGTGCCAGCCTTGGACGGACGGGTTTCGGGCCCCAGTACTTC. It encodes CASLGRTGFGPQYF.

The chain is built from TRBV7-8 and TRBJ2-5, with TRBD1 identical over 8 bases. The DNA end lines up better with TRBJ2-1; the J call may be wrong. CDR1 is SGHVS and CDR2 is FQNEAQ in the germline V gene. The CDR3 spans 16 residues. The CDR3: CASSQHRGKSGNEQFF. The CDR3 DNA sequence: TGTGCCAGCAGCCAACACAGGGGGAAGTCGGGCAATGAGCAGTTCTTC.

The genes are TRBV28 and TRBJ1-5; D might be TRBD1 (5 bases). The CDR3 extends over 14 amino acids. The germline CDR1 and CDR2 sequences are MDHEN and SYDVKM. V shed 8 bases and J shed 5 bases, with 16 bases lying between them. The CDR3 DNA reads as TGTGCCAGCGTCGAAAAACGGGGGTATCAGCCCCAGCATTTT. It encodes CASVEKRGYQPQHF.

The chain uses TRBV18 and TRBJ2-3, with TRBD2 identical over 8 bases. V lost 3 bases and J lost 8; bases outside the gene matches: 13. Germline CDR1 reads KGHSH; CDR2 reads LQKENI. This CDR3 is 16 amino acids long. Written as DNA, the CDR3 is TGTGCCAGCTCACCCCAACCGGGGGGGAGCAAGGGTACGCAGTATTTT. Translation gives CASSPQPGGSKGTQYF.

This clonotype was seen at least ten times. The V gene is TRBV6-1, the J gene TRBJ1-2; D remains unclear. Germline assignment: CDR1 MNHNS and CDR2 SASEGT. V was cut by 2 bases and J by 8 bases, with 12 bases left in between. CDR3 size: 13 residues. This CDR3 reads CASSETAPRGYTF. CDR3 in DNA: TGTGCCAGCAGTGAAACCGCACCGCGGGGCTACACCTTC.

This clonotype has more than one count but fewer than ten. The chain employs TRBV12-3 or TRBV12-4 and TRBJ1-4, with D unclear. V was trimmed by 5 bases and J by 8 bases, leaving 9 bases between them. The CDR3 is 12 residues long. The DNA of the CDR3 is TGTGCCAGCAGTGGCACCAAAGAAAAACTGTTTTTT. The encoded protein is CASSGTKEKLFF.

There are a few counts of this clonotype. The chain joins TRBV6-1 to TRBJ1-1, with 9 bases that match TRBD1. The CDR3 extends over 16 amino acids. V lost 6 bases, J lost 3 bases, and 11 bases stayed unmatched. Germline assignment: CDR1 MNHNS and CDR2 SASEGT. The CDR3 DNA is TGTGCCAGCAGCGGGGGACAGGGATCTTGGTACACTGAAGCTTTCTTT. Residues: CASSGGQGSWYTEAFF.

The table lists this clonotype with a few counts. CDR3 region: CASSDLAGGIIAKNIQYF. CDR3 DNA sequence: TGTGCCAGCAGTGATTTGGCGGGAGGTATCATAGCCAAAAACATTCAGTACTTC. V and J are TRBV2 and TRBJ2-4; 8 bases are a match to TRBD2. Trimming took 3 bases from V and 0 from J; bases not matched to a gene: 10. Per the germline V gene, CDR1 is SNHLY and CDR2 is FYNNEI. The CDR3 is 18 amino acids.

The CDR3 sequence: CATSRPPGQGLGNEQFF. In nucleotides, the CDR3 is TGTGCCACCAGCAGACCGCCGGGACAGGGTTTAGGGAATGAGCAGTTCTTC. The chain links TRBV15 to TRBJ2-1; 9 bases align to TRBD1. This CDR3 is 17 amino acids long. The trim removed 2 bases at V and 7 bases at J, leaving 12 bases unmatched. Germline V gene sequence: CDR1 LNHNV, CDR2 YYDKDF (reference sequence).

The rearrangement joins TRBV18 to TRBJ2-5; no clear D gene. Germline CDR1 KGHSH, CDR2 LQKENI. Deletions cut 6 bases from V and 2 bases from J, with 7 bases between. The length of the CDR3 is 12 residues. The chain's CDR3 is CASSGLQETQYF. The CDR3 nucleotides are TGTGCCAGCTCTGGATTGCAAGAGACCCAGTACTTC.

Notes on this clonotype: A junction end diverges from the germline sequence, so it may reflect a read error. The chain uses TRBV7-9 and TRBJ2-7; 7 bases fit TRBD1. This CDR3 has 18 amino acids. Germline V gene sequence: CDR1 SEHNR, CDR2 FQNEAQ (reference sequence). CDR3 in amino acids: CANSQLRGLTGEIYEQYF. The CDR3 nucleotides read TGTGCCAACAGCCAACTAAGGGGGCTCACAGGGGAAATCTACGAGCAGTACTTC.

The rearrangement links TRBV6-1 to TRBJ2-7; D is possibly TRBD1 (6 bases). The CDR3 sequence is 18 residues long. Germline-derived CDR1 and CDR2 are MNHNS and SASEGT. Trimming cost V 6 bases and J 1 base, with 25 bases left between them. The CDR3 DNA is TGTGCCAGCAGCCCATTACAGGCAGTTGGGGGCCCTTCCTACGAGCAGTACTTC. Translating it yields CASSPLQAVGGPSYEQYF.

This chain joins TRBV20-1 and TRBJ2-4; 7 nucleotides agree with TRBD2. The CDR3 totals 13 residues. Germline loops: CDR1 DFQATT, CDR2 SNEGSKA (reference sequence). The V and J ends lost 3 bases and 9 bases, in that order; junction bases with no gene match: 8. This CDR3 is CSARGGSRGIQYF. The CDR3 nucleotides are TGCAGTGCTAGGGGGGGGAGTCGGGGCATTCAGTACTTC.

This clonotype has more than one count but fewer than ten. Written as DNA, the CDR3 is TGTGCCAGCAGCTTTGGGGCAGGGGGCAATTCACCCCTCCACTTT. This gives the protein CASSFGAGGNSPLHF. The chain joins TRBV13 to TRBJ1-6; 8 nucleotides match TRBD1. After removal of 3 bases from V and 7 bases from J, the junction contained 5 bases not matched to a gene. Germline-derived CDR1 and CDR2 are PRHDT and FYEKMQ (reference sequence). The CDR3 loop spans 15 amino acids. Using reference TRBV13 and TRBJ1-6 for the parts outside the CDR3, the full variable domain is AAGVIQSPRHLIKEKRETATLKCYPIPRHDTVYWYQQGPGQDPQFLISFYEKMQSDKGSIPDRFSAQQFSDYHSELNMSSLELGDSALYFCASSFGAGGNSPLHFGNGTRLTVT.

This chain uses TRBV10-3 with TRBJ2-5, with a weak D call TRBD1 (6 bases). Trimming left V 9 bases short and J 4 bases short, with 15 bases between. The CDR3 has 13 amino acids. Germline loops: CDR1 ENHRY, CDR2 SYGVKD. CDR3 sequence reads: CAIATGQRETQYF. The CDR3 DNA reads as TGTGCCATAGCGACAGGACAGAGAGAGACCCAGTACTTC.

The V and J genes are TRBV5-1 and TRBJ2-1, with TRBD2 identical over 12 bases. The CDR3 has 15 residues. The junction had 4 bases not matched to a gene; V was cut back by 2 bases and J by 7 bases. Germline V CDR1 and CDR2: SGHRS, YFSETQ. The chain's CDR3 is CASSFTSGRINEQFF. The CDR3 nucleotides read TGCGCCAGCAGCTTCACTAGCGGGAGGATAAATGAGCAGTTCTTC.

Only a few counts were recorded for this clonotype. The chain uses TRBV7-9 and TRBJ1-4; 7 bases fit TRBD1. There are 14 residues in the CDR3. From germline, CDR1 is SEHNR and CDR2 FQNEAQ (reference sequence). V lost 5 bases, J lost 5 bases, and 5 bases stayed unmatched. The CDR3 spells CASSRQGGNEKLFF. CDR3 nucleotides: TGTGCCAGCAGCCGACAGGGAGGCAATGAAAAACTGTTTTTT.

This clonotype has more than one count but fewer than ten. The genes are TRBV20-1 and TRBJ2-3; TRBD1 might be the D (5 bases). The V and J ends lost 0 bases and 2 bases respectively, with 15 bases between them. The CDR3 loop spans 16 amino acids. Germline V lookup: CDR1 DFQATT, CDR2 SNEGSKA (reference sequence). This CDR3 is CSAREVQGAPTDTQYF. CDR3 nucleotides: TGCAGTGCTAGAGAGGTCCAGGGTGCCCCCACAGATACGCAGTATTTT.

V usage is TRBV28 and J usage is TRBJ2-5; TRBD2 aligns across 8 bases. CDR1 and CDR2 from the germline V gene are MDHEN and SYDVKM. V dropped 5 bases and J dropped 2; count of bases not matched to a gene: 7. This CDR3 contains 15 residues. The DNA for the CDR3 is TGTGCCAGCAGTGTTCGCGGGGGGCAGCAAGAGACCCAGTACTTC. It codes for CASSVRGGQQETQYF.

On this clonotype itself: In this CDR3 the conserved last residue, phenylalanine or tryptophan, is missing, so a read error is likely. The rearrangement joins TRBV12-3 or TRBV12-4 to TRBJ2-5; 10 positions agree with TRBD2. V gave up 5 bases and J gave up 1 base; unmatched junction bases: 7. This CDR3 region has 16 residues. This CDR3 reads CASSTRTSGPQETQYL. The CDR3 DNA sequence: TGTGCCAGCAGTACCCGGACTAGCGGACCCCAAGAGACCCAGTACCTC.